This T cell receptor (beta chain) stems from a study of T cell responses to AZD1222 COVID-19 vaccine. Points from the study as a whole: When two AZD1222 doses had been given, Spike-specific TCR breadth and depth rose.

Sequencing was performed with immunoSEQ multiplex PCR; in TCRdb, only in-frame clones are kept and a portion is missing. Of about 140,000 clones in the sample, roughly 92% were seen once. Trimming stripped 6 bases from V and 0 bases from J, with 12 bases between. Per germline, CDR1 SNHLY and CDR2 FYNNEI. The CDR3 runs 15 residues. Comments on this clone: Its antigen remains unidentified.

This chain connects TRBV2 to TRBJ1-5; weak D call: TRBD1 (5 bases). The TCR comes from an adult who received the AZD1222 COVID-19 vaccine. Source: peripheral blood, taken 28 days after the second AZD1222 dose. The CDR3 DNA reads as TGTGCCAGCAGGACGACAGCTTATAGCAATCAGCCCCAGCATTTT. Translated: CASRTTAYSNQPQHF.